These 23 T cell receptor beta chains were sequenced from one sample in a study of T cell repertoires in cytomegalovirus infection (dated by TCRdb to between 2019 and 2020). These receptors' targets are unknown. In the paper's terms, the treatment or condition label means: in vitro stimulation with specific CMV peptide epitopes to enrich CMV-specific T cells. Sequencing was carried out with an Illumina HiSeq 1500. The raw public data were reprocessed by TCRdb itself: fastp quality trimming at Q25, MiXCR clonotype calling, in-frame beta chains only. Entries that share a CDR3 protein sequence are merged under the most common genes and DNA. The sample yields some 590,000 distinct CDR3 sequences; under 45% were counted once. Of the sample, about 48% falls within the top ten clones. The specimen comprised cultured PBMCs, sampled from culture after CMV antigen stimulation. The source of these receptors is a human donor in good health (CMV status not recorded). Some clones in this sample may be carry-over from other donors' samples.

The chain has TRBV4-1 and TRBJ1-2; D is uncertain. Germline assignment: CDR1 MGHRA and CDR2 YSYEKL. The V and J ends lost 3 bases and 5 bases respectively, with 13 bases between them. The CDR3 totals 14 residues. The CDR3 region is CASSHPGSRYGYTF. The CDR3 DNA sequence: TGCGCCAGCAGCCATCCGGGGAGCCGGTATGGCTACACCTTC.

This clonotype was seen a few times. CDR3: CASSLEPHEAFF. The CDR3 nucleotides are TGTGCCAGCAGCTTAGAACCACATGAAGCTTTCTTT. The genes are TRBV7-9 and TRBJ1-1; D not resolved. Deletions cut 1 base from V and 7 bases from J, with 7 bases between. This CDR3 comprises 12 residues. Germline CDR1 is SEHNR and CDR2 is FQNEAQ (reference sequence). The full variable domain, in which reference TRBV7-9 and TRBJ1-1 provide the parts outside the CDR3, is DTGVSQNPRHKITKRGQNVTFRCDPISEHNRLYWYRQTLGQGPEFLTYFQNEAQLEKSRLLSDRFSAERPKGSFSTLEIQRTEQGDSAMYLCASSLEPHEAFFGQGTRLTVV.

This rearrangement joins TRBV12-3 or TRBV12-4 to TRBJ1-4; D is undetermined. The V end lost 5 bases, the J end lost 3 bases, and 13 bases lay between the germline ends. The CDR3 consists of 15 residues. The CDR3 DNA reads as TGTGCCAGCAGTCCGGCCCTGGGTCCTAATGAAAAACTGTTTTTT. This sequence encodes CASSPALGPNEKLFF.

This chain uses TRBV15 with TRBJ1-3; D gene ambiguous. The CDR3 loop spans 12 amino acids. CDR1 and CDR2 (germline): LNHNV, YYDKDF (reference sequence). The V gene lost 1 base and the J gene lost 5 bases, with 3 bases spanning the gap. The CDR3 region is CATSRVRNTIYF. The CDR3 coding sequence is TGTGCCACCAGCAGAGTCCGAAACACCATATATTTT.

The chain links TRBV18 to TRBJ1-5, with D maybe TRBD1 (5 bases). CDR3 length equals 15 residues. The germline V and J ends were trimmed by 8 bases and 5 bases, with 19 bases remaining between them. The germline CDR1 and CDR2 sequences are KGHSH and LQKENI. In DNA form, the CDR3 reads TGTGCCAGCGCTGAAGGGGTGGTGGGGTATCAGCCCCAGCATTTT. It translates to CASAEGVVGYQPQHF.

The chain links TRBV5-6 to TRBJ2-3, with 8 bases matching TRBD2. CDR1 is SGHDT, CDR2 YYEEEE, per germline. The V segment lost 3 bases and the J segment 0 bases; nucleotides outside the gene matches: 6. The CDR3 spans 16 residues. CDR3 sequence: CASSSASGLSTDTQYF. The CDR3 DNA sequence: TGTGCCAGCAGCTCCGCTAGCGGGCTAAGCACAGATACGCAGTATTTT. The variable domain in full, completed from reference TRBV5-6 and TRBJ2-3, reads DAGVTQSPTHLIKTRGQQVTLRCSPKSGHDTVSWYQQALGQGPQFIFQYYEEEERQRGNFPDRFSGHQFPNYSSELNVNALLLGDSALYLCASSSASGLSTDTQYFGPGTRLTVL.

The chain carries TRBV7-9 and TRBJ1-5; D call uncertain. V lost 3 bases, J lost 3 bases, and 15 bases lay in between. CDR1 and CDR2 (germline): SEHNR, FQNEAQ (reference sequence). This CDR3 has 16 residues. The CDR3 is CASSLGHGSSNQPQHF. In DNA, the CDR3 is TGTGCCAGCAGCTTGGGTCACGGAAGTTCCAATCAGCCCCAGCATTTT.

The chain is built from TRBV28 and TRBJ2-3; weak D call: TRBD1 (7 bases). Trimming shortened V by 5 bases and J by 4 bases, and 16 bases separated the two germline ends. From germline, CDR1 is MDHEN and CDR2 SYDVKM. The CDR3 is 15 amino acids. CDR3 in DNA: TGTGCCAGCAGTATGTATCAGGGGGGTGCAGATACGCAGTATTTT. Translated: CASSMYQGGADTQYF.

The chain recombines TRBV6-5 with TRBJ2-5, with D unresolved. The germline gives CDR1 MNHEY, CDR2 SVGAGI. The germline V and J ends were trimmed by 2 bases and 1 base, with 14 bases remaining between them. This CDR3 comprises 16 residues. CDR3 region: CASSYGVRPFQETQYF. The CDR3 nucleotides are TGTGCCAGCAGTTACGGCGTCAGGCCGTTCCAAGAGACCCAGTACTTC.

This clonotype showed up just a few times. The J gene is TRBJ2-7, the V gene TRBV7-2, with 9 nucleotides matching TRBD1. CDR3 length equals 14 residues. Trimming took 4 bases from V and 2 from J; bases not matched to a gene: 3. The germline gives CDR1 SGHTA, CDR2 FQGNSA. DNA of the CDR3: TGTGCCAGCAGCTCTTGGGACAGGGCCTACGAGCAGTACTTC. As protein: CASSSWDRAYEQYF.

This clonotype was recorded many times. The V gene is TRBV7-2, the J gene TRBJ2-3; D gene unclear. V gave up 5 bases and J gave up 2 bases, with 8 bases separating them. In germline, CDR1 is SGHTA, CDR2 FQGNSA. This CDR3 spans 13 amino acids. CDR3 in DNA: TGTGCCAGCAGCACCCGTCACACAGATACGCAGTATTTT. This codes for CASSTRHTDTQYF. Full variable domain (outside the CDR3, taken from reference TRBV7-2 and TRBJ2-3): GAGVSQSPSNKVTEKGKDVELRCDPISGHTALYWYRQSLGQGLEFLIYFQGNSAPDKSGLPSDRFSAERTGGSVSTLTIQRTQQEDSAVYLCASSTRHTDTQYFGPGTRLTVL.

In its sample, this clonotype was seen a few times. The chain links TRBV7-9 to TRBJ1-5, with TRBD1 matching over 7 bases. V lost 6 bases and J lost 4; bases outside the gene matches: 9. The CDR3 contains 15 residues. CDR1 and CDR2 (germline): SEHNR, FQNEAQ (reference sequence). The CDR3, as DNA: TGTGCCAGCAGTCTGGGACAGTCACAGAATCAGCCCCAGCATTTT. Encoded protein: CASSLGQSQNQPQHF.

CDR3 nucleotide sequence: TGTGCCACCAGCAGAGGAAGGACTAGCAACAATGAGCAGTTCTTC. This encodes CATSRGRTSNNEQFF. The V and J genes are TRBV15 and TRBJ2-1; TRBD2 aligns across 8 bases. With 1 base clipped from V and 5 bases from J, the junction kept 4 bases outside the gene matches. CDR3 length: 15 residues. Germline V gene data show CDR1 as LNHNV and CDR2 as YYDKDF (reference sequence).

The chain uses TRBV6-2 or TRBV6-3 and TRBJ2-3; 10 positions match TRBD2. Germline loops: CDR1 MNHEY, CDR2 SVGEGT. The CDR3 has 14 residues. The V and J ends lost 6 bases and 5 bases, in that order; junction bases with no gene match: 5. This chain's CDR3 is CASREAGGGDTQYF. In nucleotides, the CDR3 is TGTGCCAGCAGAGAAGCGGGAGGGGGAGATACGCAGTATTTT.

The DNA for the CDR3 is TGTGCCATCAGTGATGCCCGGGGCACCGGGGAGCTGTTTTTT. Residues: CAISDARGTGELFF. The rearrangement links TRBV10-3 to TRBJ2-2, with a tentative D call TRBD2 (5 bases). There are 14 residues in the CDR3. Per germline, CDR1 ENHRY and CDR2 SYGVKD. Trimming took 3 bases from V and 4 from J, leaving 9 bases between them.

The chain couples TRBV27 to TRBJ2-1; tentative D call: TRBD2 (6 bases). The CDR3 extends over 16 amino acids. V was clipped by 6 bases and J by 3 bases, with 18 bases between them. From germline, CDR1 is MNHEY and CDR2 SMNVEV (reference sequence). CDR3 coding DNA: TGTGCCAGCAGCCTTTCCGGGGGACGGTACTACAATGAGCAGTTCTTC. Residues: CASSLSGGRYYNEQFF.

The V gene is TRBV20-1, the J gene TRBJ2-3, with unresolved D. Germline V gene data show CDR1 as DFQATT and CDR2 as SNEGSKA (reference sequence). V lost 4 bases, J lost 0 bases, and 14 bases lay in between. The CDR3 is 15 amino acids. In nucleotides, the CDR3 is TGCAGTGCTACCGAAACCCTGGCAAGCACAGATACGCAGTATTTT. Translated, it gives CSATETLASTDTQYF.

This clonotype occurred a few times. V and J are TRBV10-3 and TRBJ1-2; TRBD1 aligns across 10 bases. In germline, CDR1 is ENHRY, CDR2 SYGVKD. CDR3 length: 14 amino acids. Unmatched junction bases numbered 6, after V lost 4 bases and J lost 7 bases. The CDR3: CAISAPDRGFGYTF. Written as DNA, the CDR3 is TGTGCCATCAGTGCCCCGGACAGGGGGTTTGGCTACACCTTC.

This clonotype occurred a few times. The chain couples TRBV6-5 to TRBJ2-5; D not certain. Per germline, CDR1 MNHEY and CDR2 SVGAGI. Trimming pared 5 bases from V and 3 bases from J, leaving 13 bases between. This CDR3 comprises 14 residues. The CDR3 protein is CASSVYFNKETQYF. The CDR3 bases are TGTGCCAGCAGTGTGTACTTTAACAAAGAGACCCAGTACTTC.

The chain is built from TRBV6-1 and TRBJ2-5, with D uncertain. The germline V and J ends were trimmed by 1 base and 3 bases, with 9 bases remaining between them. Germline V gives CDR1 MNHNS, CDR2 SASEGT. The CDR3 is 14 residues long. The CDR3 region is CASSEVGEKETQYF. The CDR3 DNA sequence: TGTGCCAGCAGTGAAGTTGGAGAGAAAGAGACCCAGTACTTC.

The V and J genes are TRBV6-1 and TRBJ1-1, with 7 bases lining up with TRBD1. CDR3 length: 15 amino acids. The germline gives CDR1 MNHNS, CDR2 SASEGT. Trimming at V came to 1 base and at J to 1 base, leaving 3 bases not matched to a gene. This CDR3 is CASSEGQGWNTEAFF. DNA for the CDR3: TGTGCCAGCAGTGAAGGACAGGGATGGAACACTGAAGCTTTCTTT.

This chain connects TRBV5-8 to TRBJ1-1; tentative D call: TRBD1 (5 bases). The length of the CDR3 is 12 residues. V gave up 6 bases and J gave up 6 bases, with 12 bases separating them. Germline loops: CDR1 SGHTS, CDR2 YDEGEE. In DNA form, the CDR3 reads TGTGCCAGCACCCCCAGGGTCGCTGAAGCTTTCTTT. This gives the protein CASTPRVAEAFF.

This clonotype has just a few counts. The V and J genes are TRBV19 and TRBJ1-2; 9 bases are a match to TRBD1. The CDR3 runs to 12 residues. V lost 9 bases to trimming and J lost 6 bases; unmatched junction nucleotides: 5. Germline V CDR1 and CDR2: LNHDA, SQIVND (reference sequence). CDR3 amino acids: CASRDRVDGYTF. CDR3 nucleotides: TGTGCCAGCAGGGACAGGGTTGATGGCTACACCTTC.